The rows below give T cell receptor beta chains drawn from one sample of a study of blood T cell repertoires in COVID-19. Measured with immunoSEQ multiplex PCR; TCRdb has only the in-frame clones, and not every one. The table lists roughly 400,000 clones, nearly 90% of them singletons. Sample: PBMCs or T cells enriched from blood (not recorded which). These receptors all come from a woman in her forties with acute COVID-19. CDR3s leave out the opening cysteine and the closing phenylalanine or tryptophan. Size is omitted from some rows. Given values are once, few, many or a class for expanded clones.

TRBV11-2,TRBJ2-1,NA,ASSPPGWNNEQF
TRBV10-3,TRBJ1-1,once,AISPTGTNTEAF
TRBV19,TRBJ1-1,NA,ASNRDMNTEAF
TRBV4-1,TRBJ2-3,many,ASSQEGGGTTDTQY
TRBV29-1,TRBJ2-3,NA,SVEDLGDTRFTQY
TRBV11-2,TRBJ2-7,NA,ASSLEVADRVEDEQY
TRBV3-1/TRBV3-2,TRBJ2-1,NA,ASSLGWKQF
TRBV19,TRBJ1-1,once,ASGTRQGNTEAF
TRBV27,TRBJ1-2,NA,ASSLNSGTGINYGYT
TRBV5-4,TRBJ2-7,NA,ASSLESFGTGVSEQY
TRBV15,TRBJ2-5,NA,ATSRAHSRETQY
TRBV6-2/TRBV6-3,TRBJ1-2,NA,ASSYSRSAGNYT
TRBV5-4,TRBJ2-5,NA,ASSQTSGEETQY
TRBV5-6,TRBJ1-6,NA,ASSNGQGTSPLH
TRBV7-9,TRBJ2-3,once,ASSLEQTVNTDTQY
TRBV10-2,TRBJ1-4,NA,ASSDRGRDEKLF
TRBV10-3,TRBJ1-4,NA,AISDTGGIYEKLF
TRBV12-3/TRBV12-4,TRBJ1-1,once,ASSRGRGTEAF
TRBV2,TRBJ2-7,NA,ASSGQTKQGSVQY
TRBV5-1,TRBJ1-1,few,ASSPGTGHTEAF
TRBV2,TRBJ1-1,NA,ASSETTYEAF
TRBV10-1,TRBJ2-2,NA,ASTRTGAGELF
TRBV4-1,TRBJ2-2,NA,ASSPQENTGELF
TRBV4-1,TRBJ2-7,NA,ASSHPGTAYEQY
TRBV7-9,TRBJ2-5,NA,ASSLAEDIQETQY
TRBV5-1,TRBJ1-6,NA,ASSRDRDQSPLH
TRBV3-1/TRBV3-2,TRBJ2-3,NA,ASSRGPAGEDTQY
TRBV6-6,TRBJ1-2,few,ASSRLPGHKPTTYGYT
TRBV19,TRBJ1-5,NA,ASSMWGQGSNQPQH
TRBV10-3,TRBJ2-1,few,ATLAGHTYNEQF
TRBV7-7,TRBJ2-5,NA,ASSLGSGDLETQY
TRBV30,TRBJ2-2,NA,AWSKPGQTNTGELF
TRBV11-2,TRBJ1-1,NA,ASRGPGTGMNTEAF
TRBV24-1,TRBJ2-1,NA,ATSDPGTGGFSGEQF